What follows are 2 T cell receptor beta chains derived from one specimen sequenced in a study of cytomegalovirus exposure and HLA in healthy donors. PCR used 60 Vbeta primers and 13 Jbeta primers. Sequencing was performed with immunoSEQ multiplex PCR; in TCRdb, only in-frame clones are kept and a portion is missing. The sample records about 140,000 clones, about three quarters being singletons. What was sequenced was PBMCs. The receptors derive from a woman under 40 in good health and CMV-seronegative.

The CDR3 spells CASSPGLAGGINEQFF. DNA for the CDR3: TGTGCCAGCAGCCCAGGACTAGCGGGAGGGATCAATGAGCAGTTCTTC. The genes are TRBV5-4 and TRBJ2-1, with 15 bases aligning to TRBD2. Per germline, CDR1 SGHNT and CDR2 YYREEE (reference sequence). Trimming took 4 bases from V and 6 from J; bases not matched to a gene: 5. This CDR3 is 16 amino acids long.

The J gene is TRBJ1-1, the V gene TRBV18; TRBD1 matches at 7 bases. The CDR3 extends over 14 amino acids. V was clipped by 6 bases and J by 1 base; unmatched bases: 5. Germline CDR1 reads KGHSH; CDR2 reads LQKENI. CDR3: CASSLGQTNTEAFF. In DNA form, the CDR3 reads TGTGCCAGCTCCCTGGGACAGACGAACACTGAAGCTTTCTTT.